Below are 21 T cell receptor beta chains sequenced from a single sample in a study of blood T cells in healthy people across ages. Primed by a sample-barcoded 5' primer and a J-beta primer mix, a second PCR proceeded for roughly 7 to 11 cycles. MiXCR was run by TCRdb on the 5' RACE reads, yielding one entry per CDR3 protein. Altogether about 1,600,000 distinct CDR3 sequences are present, roughly 40% being singletons, with the ten largest covering approximately 7.9%. The material sequenced was blood. These receptors all stem from a woman aged 18-29 years in good health.

CDR3 protein: CAWSVKGGANYGYTF. DNA for the CDR3: TGTGCCTGGAGTGTGAAAGGGGGGGCTAACTATGGCTACACCTTC. The V and J genes are TRBV30 and TRBJ1-2, with D possibly matching TRBD1 (6 bases). Per the germline V gene, CDR1 is GTSNPN and CDR2 is SVGIG (reference sequence). V was pared by 0 bases and J by 0 bases, with 11 bases between. The CDR3 spans 15 residues. Supplemented by reference TRBV30 and TRBJ1-2, the full variable domain reads SQTIHQWPATLVQPVGSPLSLECTVEGTSNPNLYWYRQAAGRGLQLLFYSVGIGQISSEVPQNLSASRPQDRQFILSSKKLLLSDSGFYLCAWSVKGGANYGYTFGSGTRLTVV.

The CDR3 DNA sequence: TGCAGCGTTGCCCCTAGCGATCCCGGGGAGCTGTTTTTT. It yields the protein CSVAPSDPGELFF. V is TRBV29-1 and J is TRBJ2-2; weak D call: TRBD2 (6 bases). Germline CDR1 and CDR2: SQVTM and ANQGSEA. The CDR3 extends over 13 amino acids. Trimming cost V 4 bases and J 6 bases, with 12 bases left between them.

The chain employs TRBV27 and TRBJ2-3; 14 bases match TRBD2. CDR3 length: 16 amino acids. Germline assignment: CDR1 MNHEY and CDR2 SMNVEV (reference sequence). V shed 4 bases, J shed 2 bases, and the junction held 2 bases outside the gene matches. The CDR3 nucleotides are TGTGCCAGCAGTTCGGGACTAGCGGGGGTCACAGATACGCAGTATTTT. This sequence encodes CASSSGLAGVTDTQYF.

The gene calls are TRBV9 and TRBJ2-1; possible D gene TRBD2, 6 bases. CDR3 length: 20 amino acids. Trimming shortened V by 0 bases and J by 1 base, and 23 bases separated the two germline ends. CDR1 and CDR2 (germline): SGDLS, YYNGEE. The CDR3 here is CASSVARPGLSTLSYNEQFF. CDR3 in DNA: TGTGCCAGCAGCGTAGCACGCCCGGGACTTAGTACCCTATCCTACAATGAGCAGTTCTTC. Combining the CDR3 with reference TRBV9 and TRBJ2-1 gives the whole variable domain DSGVTQTPKHLITATGQRVTLRCSPRSGDLSVYWYQQSLDQGLQFLIQYYNGEERAKGNILERFSAQQFPDLHSELNLSSLELGDSALYFCASSVARPGLSTLSYNEQFFGPGTRLTVL.

The V and J genes are TRBV4-1 and TRBJ1-6; D gene ambiguous. Germline V gene sequence: CDR1 MGHRA, CDR2 YSYEKL. V gave up 1 base and J gave up 8 bases, with 15 bases separating them. This CDR3 is built from 16 residues. As DNA, the CDR3 is TGCGCCAGCAGCCAAGCCGGGCAGGACGCTGATTCACCCCTCCACTTT. Its translation is CASSQAGQDADSPLHF.

The chain uses TRBV5-1 and TRBJ2-7; D perhaps matches TRBD2 (5 bases). Germline V gene lookup returns CDR1 SGHRS and CDR2 YFSETQ. V gave up 4 bases and J gave up 2 bases, with 13 bases separating them. This CDR3 spans 14 amino acids. This CDR3 reads CASSLWTEAYEQYF. CDR3 DNA sequence: TGCGCCAGCAGCCTATGGACGGAGGCCTACGAGCAGTACTTC.

The genes are TRBV29-1 and TRBJ1-2; D might be TRBD1 (5 bases). Germline CDR1 SQVTM, CDR2 ANQGSEA. This CDR3 is built from 12 residues. With 5 bases removed from V and 8 bases from J, the gap between germline ends came to 15 bases. CDR3 sequence: CSVPGTVWGYTF. In DNA form, the CDR3 reads TGCAGCGTTCCCGGGACGGTGTGGGGCTACACCTTC.

Details on this clonotype: A read error may be the cause here, since a much bigger clone is one base away. The chain recombines TRBV11-2 with TRBJ2-1; no firm D call. Germline CDR1 SGHAT, CDR2 FQNNGV. V was shortened by 5 bases and J by 6 bases, with 14 bases between the two germline ends. The CDR3 has 14 amino acids. The chain's CDR3 is CASSHPASCNEQFF. The CDR3 coding sequence is TGTGCCAGCAGCCATCCAGCGTCGTGCAATGAGCAGTTCTTC.

This clonotype was detected a few times. The chain carries TRBV9 and TRBJ1-1, with D maybe TRBD1 (5 bases). The germline CDR1 and CDR2 sequences are SGDLS and YYNGEE. This CDR3 has 14 amino acids. Between the trimmed V and J ends, which lost 4 bases and 3 bases, there was a span of 13 bases. The CDR3 nucleotides are TGTGCCAGCAGCCCGGCGGGGGACCACACTGAAGCTTTCTTT. This translates into CASSPAGDHTEAFF.

This clonotype was counted between two and nine times. The rearrangement joins TRBV6-5 to TRBJ2-1; 10 bases line up with TRBD2. Germline V gene sequence: CDR1 MNHEY, CDR2 SVGAGI. The CDR3 totals 16 residues. J gave up 7 bases and V 0 bases, and 6 bases lay outside the gene matches. The CDR3 loop reads CASSYSRSGRGNEQFF. The CDR3 bases are TGTGCCAGCAGTTACTCTCGGAGCGGGAGGGGAAATGAGCAGTTCTTC.

This chain joins TRBV12-3 or TRBV12-4 and TRBJ2-1, with D perhaps TRBD2 (6 bases). The V and J ends lost 9 bases and 9 bases respectively, with 12 bases between them. This CDR3 contains 11 residues. In DNA, the CDR3 is TGTGCCAGTCGGAGGGCCGGTGAGCAGTTCTTC. This encodes CASRRAGEQFF.

This clonotype was observed a handful of times. The V call is TRBV15, the J call TRBJ1-5, with 7 bases lining up with TRBD1. The length of the CDR3 is 15 residues. Germline-derived CDR1 and CDR2 are LNHNV and YYDKDF (reference sequence). V gave up 5 bases and J gave up 5 bases; unmatched junction bases: 9. DNA for the CDR3: TGTGCCACCAGCGGATGGGGACAGCGCCATCAGCCCCAGCATTTT. Translation gives CATSGWGQRHQPQHF.

The chain uses TRBV5-1 and TRBJ2-2; possible D gene TRBD1, 6 bases. V lost 3 bases and J 0 bases, leaving 15 bases between the germline ends. The CDR3 covers 17 residues. Per germline, CDR1 SGHRS and CDR2 YFSETQ. CDR3 sequence: CASSSTPGQTNTGELFF. CDR3 nucleotide sequence: TGCGCCAGCAGCTCCACACCGGGACAAACGAACACCGGGGAGCTGTTTTTT.

The chain combines TRBV15 with TRBJ1-1, with D possibly TRBD1 on 5 matching bases. CDR3 length: 15 amino acids. V shed 5 bases and J shed 0 bases, with 13 bases lying between them. Germline CDR1 and CDR2: LNHNV and YYDKDF (reference sequence). The CDR3 bases are TGTGCCACCAGCGCCCAAGGGGTTATGAACACTGAAGCTTTCTTT. Its protein product is CATSAQGVMNTEAFF.

This CDR3 reads CASTGGAGGEKLFF. The DNA for the CDR3 is TGTGCCAGCACAGGGGGCGCAGGGGGTGAAAAACTGTTTTTT. The chain has TRBV2 and TRBJ1-4, with 8 positions matching TRBD1. Germline CDR1 reads SNHLY; CDR2 reads FYNNEI. The CDR3 consists of 14 residues. V trimming: 7 bases; J trimming: 7 bases; junction bases outside the gene matches: 8.

The chain links TRBV6-5 to TRBJ2-3, with 12 bases matching TRBD2. V shed 3 bases, J shed 3 bases, and the junction held 10 bases outside the gene matches. The germline gives CDR1 MNHEY, CDR2 SVGAGI. CDR3 length: 18 amino acids. The CDR3 DNA reads TGTGCCAGCAGTTATACACAACCGACTAGCGGGAGAACAGATACGCAGTATTTT. It yields the protein CASSYTQPTSGRTDTQYF.

V is TRBV7-9 and J is TRBJ1-4, with 7 bases that match TRBD1. Germline trimming cut 5 bases from V and 8 bases from J; bases unmatched to any gene: 14. The CDR3 sequence is 16 residues long. From germline, CDR1 is SEHNR and CDR2 FQNEAQ (reference sequence). This CDR3 reads CASSPSPAGGNEKLFF. CDR3 nucleotide sequence: TGTGCCAGCAGCCCCTCCCCGGCAGGGGGAAACGAAAAACTGTTTTTT.

On this clonotype itself: At one end the junction does not follow the germline gene, possibly because of a read error. The genes are TRBV12-3 or TRBV12-4 and TRBJ2-5; the D is unclear. CDR3 length: 12 residues. CDR3: CASSTGLREQYF. The CDR3 coding sequence is TGTGCCAGCAGCACCGGCCTCCGCGAGCAGTACTTT.

This rearrangement joins TRBV4-1 to TRBJ1-1, with TRBD1 identical over 8 bases. Germline CDR1 is MGHRA and CDR2 is YSYEKL. With V trimmed by 4 bases and J by 0 bases, 4 bases remained unmatched. CDR3 length: 15 amino acids. The CDR3 spells CASSPGDRMNTEAFF. CDR3 DNA: TGCGCCAGCAGCCCAGGGGACAGGATGAACACTGAAGCTTTCTTT.

This clonotype occurred a few times. The V call is TRBV12-3 or TRBV12-4, the J call TRBJ2-3; D uncertain. CDR3 length: 13 amino acids. Trimming took off 6 bases at V and 2 bases at J, with 9 bases between the two ends. CDR3: CASRVGITDTQYF. CDR3 bases: TGTGCCAGCAGGGTAGGGATCACAGATACGCAGTATTTT.

As regards this clonotype: Relative to the germline gene, one junction end is altered; a read error may explain this. The chain's CDR3 is CASSEPGETQYF. The CDR3 region has the DNA TGTGCTAGCAGCGAGCCAGGAGAGACCCAGTACTTC. The chain employs TRBV7-7 and TRBJ2-5; D unresolved. This CDR3 region has 12 residues. CDR1 is SSHAT and CDR2 is FNYEAQ in the germline V gene (reference sequence).